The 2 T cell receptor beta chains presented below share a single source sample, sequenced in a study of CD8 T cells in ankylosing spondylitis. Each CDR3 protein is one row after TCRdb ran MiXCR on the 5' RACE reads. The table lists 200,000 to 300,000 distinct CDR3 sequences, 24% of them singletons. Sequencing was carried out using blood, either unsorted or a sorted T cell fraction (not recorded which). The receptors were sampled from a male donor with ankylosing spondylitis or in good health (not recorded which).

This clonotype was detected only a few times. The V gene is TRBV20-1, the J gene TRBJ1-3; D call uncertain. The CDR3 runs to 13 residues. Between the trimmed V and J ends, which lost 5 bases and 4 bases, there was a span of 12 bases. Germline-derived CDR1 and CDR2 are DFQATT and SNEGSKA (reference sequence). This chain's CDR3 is CSAAGVGGNTIYF. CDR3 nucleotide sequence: TGCAGTGCTGCCGGAGTGGGCGGAAACACCATATATTTT.

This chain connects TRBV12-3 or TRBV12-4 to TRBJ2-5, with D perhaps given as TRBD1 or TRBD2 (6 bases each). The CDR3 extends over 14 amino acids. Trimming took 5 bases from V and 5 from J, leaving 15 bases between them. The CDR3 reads CASSPIRGRETQYF. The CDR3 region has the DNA TGTGCCAGCAGTCCTATACGGGGGCGGGAGACCCAGTACTTC.